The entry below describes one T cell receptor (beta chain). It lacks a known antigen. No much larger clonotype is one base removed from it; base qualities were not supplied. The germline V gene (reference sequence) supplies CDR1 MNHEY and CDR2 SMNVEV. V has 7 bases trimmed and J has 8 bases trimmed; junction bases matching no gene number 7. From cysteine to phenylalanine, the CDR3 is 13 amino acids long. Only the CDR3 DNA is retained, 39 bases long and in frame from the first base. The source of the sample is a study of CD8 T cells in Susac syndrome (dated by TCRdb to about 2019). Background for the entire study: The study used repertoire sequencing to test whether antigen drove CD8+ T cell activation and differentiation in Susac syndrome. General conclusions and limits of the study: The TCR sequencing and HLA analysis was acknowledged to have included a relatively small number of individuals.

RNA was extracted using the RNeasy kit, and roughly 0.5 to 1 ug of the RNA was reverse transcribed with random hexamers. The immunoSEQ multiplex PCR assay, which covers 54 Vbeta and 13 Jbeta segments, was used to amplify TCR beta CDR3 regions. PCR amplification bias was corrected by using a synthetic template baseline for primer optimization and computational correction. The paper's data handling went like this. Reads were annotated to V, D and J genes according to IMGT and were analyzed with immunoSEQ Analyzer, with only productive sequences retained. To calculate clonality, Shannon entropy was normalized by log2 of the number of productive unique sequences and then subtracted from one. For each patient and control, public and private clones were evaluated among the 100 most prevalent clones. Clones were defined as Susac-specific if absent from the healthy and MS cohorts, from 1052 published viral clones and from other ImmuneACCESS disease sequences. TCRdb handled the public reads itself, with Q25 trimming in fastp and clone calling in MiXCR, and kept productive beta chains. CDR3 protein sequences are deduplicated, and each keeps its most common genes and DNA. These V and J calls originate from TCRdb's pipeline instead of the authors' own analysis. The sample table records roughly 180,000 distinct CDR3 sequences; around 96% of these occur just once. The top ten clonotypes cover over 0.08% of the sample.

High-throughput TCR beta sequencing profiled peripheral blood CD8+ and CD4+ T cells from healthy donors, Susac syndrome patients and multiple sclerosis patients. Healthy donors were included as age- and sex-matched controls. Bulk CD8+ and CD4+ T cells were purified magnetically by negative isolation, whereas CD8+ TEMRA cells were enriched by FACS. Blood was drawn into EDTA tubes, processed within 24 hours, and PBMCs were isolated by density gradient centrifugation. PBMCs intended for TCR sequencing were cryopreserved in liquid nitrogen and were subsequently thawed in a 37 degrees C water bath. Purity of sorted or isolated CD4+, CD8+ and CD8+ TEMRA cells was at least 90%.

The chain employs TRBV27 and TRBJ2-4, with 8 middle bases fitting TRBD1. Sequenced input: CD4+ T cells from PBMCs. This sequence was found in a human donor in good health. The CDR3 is CASKRTGSDIQYF. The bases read TGTGCCAGCAAAAGGACAGGGTCTGACATTCAGTACTTC.